This entry lists 8 T cell receptor beta chains sequenced from one sample in a study of CD8+CD57+ T cells in acquired aplastic anemia. Patients selected for sequencing had displayed CD8+CD57+ cell expansion by flow cytometry. Using genomic DNA as the template, TCR beta VDJ and CDR3 profiling was carried out. One entry per CDR3 protein results from TCRdb running MiXCR on the reads. This table has 95,000 to 150,000 distinct CDR3 sequences, over 30% appearing once. Material for sequencing was sorted CD4+, CD8+, or CD8+CD57+ T cells (not recorded which) from PBMCs. These receptors all come from a human donor with aplastic anemia.

This clonotype was recorded many times. The chain is built from TRBV6-2 or TRBV6-3 and TRBJ1-6; D might be TRBD1 (6 bases). The V gene lost 0 bases and the J gene lost 0 bases, with 12 bases spanning the gap. This CDR3 spans 18 amino acids. Germline assignment: CDR1 MNHEY and CDR2 SVGEGT. The CDR3 spells CASSYSGQVFSYNSPLHF. The CDR3 DNA reads TGTGCCAGCAGTTACTCGGGACAAGTCTTCTCCTATAATTCACCCCTCCACTTT.

This clonotype has a count of ten or more. This chain uses TRBV2 with TRBJ1-2; tentatively, D is TRBD1 (6 bases). Germline CDR1 SNHLY, CDR2 FYNNEI. With 6 bases removed from V and 7 bases from J, the gap between germline ends came to 18 bases. The length of the CDR3 is 14 residues. CDR3 coding DNA: TGTGCCAGCAGGGATGATACAGGGTTGGGTGGCTACACCTTC. Protein product: CASRDDTGLGGYTF. Combining the CDR3 with reference TRBV2 and TRBJ1-2 gives the whole variable domain EPEVTQTPSHQVTQMGQEVILRCVPISNHLYFYWYRQILGQKVEFLVSFYNNEISEKSEIFDDQFSVERPDGSNFTLKIRSTKLEDSAMYFCASRDDTGLGGYTFGSGTRLTVV.

V is TRBV29-1 and J is TRBJ1-5; weak D call: TRBD1 (5 bases). V dropped 5 bases and J dropped 7 bases, with 15 bases sitting between them. Germline assignment: CDR1 SQVTM and CDR2 ANQGSEA. CDR3 length: 13 residues. DNA of the CDR3: TGCAGCGTTCGGGACGGAGAAGGACAGCCCCAGCATTTT. Translation gives CSVRDGEGQPQHF.

The chain joins TRBV10-2 to TRBJ2-6; TRBD1 aligns across 12 bases. Germline CDR1 reads WSHSY; CDR2 reads SAAADI. The CDR3 loop spans 18 amino acids. V trimming: 1 base; J trimming: 2 bases; junction bases outside the gene matches: 3. DNA of the CDR3: TGCGCCAGCAGTGAGTGGGACAGGGGGCGAGCTGGGGCCAACGTCCTGACTTTC. Translated, it gives CASSEWDRGRAGANVLTF.

On this clonotype itself: The CDR3 ends on some other residue instead of the conserved phenylalanine or tryptophan, so this is likely a read error. No DNA is shown, since the ends of the CDR3 on it are uncertain; the CDR3 is the one TCRdb lists. This chain connects TRBV29-1 to TRBJ1-1; the D call in the table, TRBD1, was not verified against the DNA. 12 amino acids form the CDR3, both terminal residues included. Germline CDR1 and CDR2: SQVTM and ANQGSEA. This chain's CDR3 is CIPEGVITEAFI.

About this clonotype: This clone may be a read error of a much larger clone one base away. The chain uses TRBV6-2 or TRBV6-3 and TRBJ1-6, with TRBD1 as a possible D gene (5 bases). The V gene's germline CDR1 is MNHEY and CDR2 SVGEGT. The CDR3 spans 14 residues. CDR3 sequence (DNA): TGTGCCTGCAGAGACAGTCTAATTAATTCACCCCTCCACTTT. Translation: CACRDSLINSPLHF.

This clonotype was found many times. A much bigger clone sits one base away, suggesting this may be a read error. The J gene is TRBJ1-1, the V gene TRBV29-1; 8 bases map to TRBD1. Germline V gene sequence: CDR1 SQVTM, CDR2 ANQGSEA. V lost 7 bases and J lost 3; bases outside the gene matches: 7. CDR3 length: 13 residues. The CDR3 coding sequence is TGCAGCGGACAGGGGACTAGGGACACTGAAGCTTTCTTT. Translation gives CSGQGTRDTEAFF.

This clonotype was observed many times. The chain links TRBV10-3 to TRBJ2-4, with D possibly TRBD2 on 5 matching bases. From germline, CDR1 is ENHRY and CDR2 SYGVKD. V was clipped by 2 bases and J by 9 bases, with 14 bases between them. The CDR3 is 14 amino acids. The CDR3 DNA reads TGTGCCATCAGTGAGGGATCGGGGATGGGCATTCAGTACTTC. This sequence encodes CAISEGSGMGIQYF.